Listed below are T cell receptor beta chains from one sample, sequenced in a study of graft-versus-host responses after intestinal transplantation. Data came from immunoSEQ multiplex PCR; TCRdb stores just in-frame clones and leaves some out. The sample lists over 70,000 clones, roughly four fifths occurring once. Antigens for these TCRs are unknown. The input for sequencing was unstimulated CD8+ T cells sorted from spleen or lymph node cells, taken before intestinal transplant. The receptors derive from a human donor who received an intestinal transplant. The CDR3 runs from the conserved cysteine through the conserved F or W. The order of the fields is CDR3 length, D gene, clone size, J gene, V gene, CDR3 protein, CDR3 DNA. A D gene is named only where the DNA matches it firmly. Clone size is given for some rows only: seen once, a few or many times, or a class if the clone is expanded.

len: 19; d_gene: TRBD1; abundance: NA; j_gene: TRBJ2-4; v_gene: TRBV7-9; CDR3aa: CASSPEPGQSGEAKNIQYF; CDR3nt: TGTGCCAGCAGCCCAGAACCGGGACAGTCTGGGGAGGCCAAAAACATTCAGTACTTC
len: 16; d_gene: TRBD1; abundance: few; j_gene: TRBJ1-5; v_gene: TRBV6-1; CDR3aa: CASSEVSGQGNQPQHF; CDR3nt: TGTGCCAGCAGTGAAGTGAGTGGACAGGGAAATCAGCCCCAGCATTTT
len: 15; d_gene: TRBD1; abundance: NA; j_gene: TRBJ1-2; v_gene: TRBV5-6; CDR3aa: CASSLVTGGPYGYTF; CDR3nt: TGTGCCAGCAGCTTAGTGACAGGGGGCCCCTATGGCTACACCTTC
len: 19; d_gene: NA; abundance: few; j_gene: TRBJ2-5; v_gene: TRBV28; CDR3aa: CASSFLIQGGVQVQETQYF; CDR3nt: TGTGCCAGCAGTTTCTTGATACAGGGGGGGGTCCAGGTCCAAGAGACCCAGTACTTC
len: 15; d_gene: TRBD2; abundance: once; j_gene: TRBJ2-5; v_gene: TRBV2; CDR3aa: CASRKGLADQETQYF; CDR3nt: TGTGCCAGCAGGAAGGGACTAGCGGACCAAGAGACCCAGTACTTC
len: 13; d_gene: NA; abundance: NA; j_gene: TRBJ1-2; v_gene: TRBV6-1; CDR3aa: CASSDEGGYGYTF; CDR3nt: TGTGCCAGCAGTGATGAGGGGGGCTATGGCTACACCTTC
len: 15; d_gene: NA; abundance: NA; j_gene: TRBJ2-7; v_gene: TRBV4-1; CDR3aa: CASSQAPGTPYEQYF; CDR3nt: TGCGCCAGCAGCCAAGCTCCCGGGACTCCCTACGAGCAGTACTTC
len: 14; d_gene: TRBD1; abundance: NA; j_gene: TRBJ2-3; v_gene: TRBV4-1; CDR3aa: CASSHSGGADTQYF; CDR3nt: TGCGCCAGCAGCCACTCAGGGGGCGCAGATACGCAGTATTTT
len: 13; d_gene: TRBD1; abundance: NA; j_gene: TRBJ2-7; v_gene: TRBV6-1; CDR3aa: CASIMTGKYEQYF; CDR3nt: TGTGCCAGCATCATGACAGGGAAATACGAGCAGTACTTC
len: 12; d_gene: NA; abundance: NA; j_gene: TRBJ2-1; v_gene: TRBV5-1; CDR3aa: CASRKDYNEQFF; CDR3nt: TGCGCCAGCAGAAAGGACTACAATGAGCAGTTCTTC
len: 14; d_gene: NA; abundance: NA; j_gene: TRBJ2-7; v_gene: TRBV5-6; CDR3aa: CASSLGPSTYEQYF; CDR3nt: TGTGCCAGCAGCTTGGGTCCCAGCACCTACGAGCAGTACTTC
len: 15; d_gene: NA; abundance: NA; j_gene: TRBJ1-1; v_gene: TRBV27; CDR3aa: CASSLSLLMNTEAFF; CDR3nt: TGTGCCAGCAGTTTATCGCTCCTGATGAACACTGAAGCTTTCTTT
len: 15; d_gene: NA; abundance: NA; j_gene: TRBJ2-3; v_gene: TRBV5-1; CDR3aa: CASSLSSSGADTQYF; CDR3nt: TGCGCCAGCAGCTTGAGTTCGTCCGGGGCAGATACGCAGTATTTT
len: 14; d_gene: TRBD1; abundance: NA; j_gene: TRBJ2-2; v_gene: TRBV19; CDR3aa: CASTGTDVTGELFF; CDR3nt: TGTGCCAGTACCGGGACAGACGTAACCGGGGAGCTGTTTTTT
len: 17; d_gene: TRBD2; abundance: NA; j_gene: TRBJ2-7; v_gene: TRBV7-2; CDR3aa: CASSPPGLAGLNYEQYF; CDR3nt: TGTGCCAGCAGCCCGCCGGGACTAGCGGGGCTGAACTACGAGCAGTACTTC
len: 17; d_gene: NA; abundance: NA; j_gene: TRBJ2-1; v_gene: TRBV7-8; CDR3aa: CASSLVGGQGLYNEQFF; CDR3nt: TGTGCCAGCAGCTTAGTTGGGGGGCAGGGTCTCTACAATGAGCAGTTCTTC
len: 13; d_gene: NA; abundance: few; j_gene: TRBJ2-2; v_gene: TRBV7-3; CDR3aa: CASSHGLPGELFF; CDR3nt: TGTGCCAGCAGCCACGGACTACCCGGGGAGCTGTTTTTT
len: 14; d_gene: NA; abundance: once; j_gene: TRBJ1-1; v_gene: TRBV6-5; CDR3aa: CASSYTRQNTEAFF; CDR3nt: TGTGCCAGCAGTTACACTCGGCAGAACACTGAAGCTTTCTTT
len: 13; d_gene: NA; abundance: NA; j_gene: TRBJ1-1; v_gene: TRBV7-3; CDR3aa: CASSLTPGSEAFF; CDR3nt: TGTGCCAGCAGCTTAACGCCAGGCAGTGAAGCTTTCTTT
len: 17; d_gene: NA; abundance: NA; j_gene: TRBJ2-7; v_gene: TRBV21-1; CDR3aa: CASSKAFPGRDPYEQYF; CDR3nt: TGTGCCAGCAGCAAAGCCTTCCCGGGGAGAGACCCCTACGAGCAGTACTTC
len: 16; d_gene: NA; abundance: NA; j_gene: TRBJ2-3; v_gene: TRBV4-1; CDR3aa: CASSQVDYPSTDTQYF; CDR3nt: TGCGCCAGCAGCCAAGTTGACTATCCTAGCACAGATACGCAGTATTTT
len: 15; d_gene: NA; abundance: NA; j_gene: TRBJ2-7; v_gene: TRBV4-1; CDR3aa: CASSQVTGEVYEQYF; CDR3nt: TGCGCCAGCAGCCAAGTAACGGGAGAGGTTTACGAGCAGTACTTC
len: 16; d_gene: TRBD2; abundance: NA; j_gene: TRBJ2-3; v_gene: TRBV11-3; CDR3aa: CASSHLAGGPADTQYF; CDR3nt: TGTGCCAGCAGCCATCTAGCGGGGGGGCCAGCGGATACGCAGTATTTT
len: 12; d_gene: NA; abundance: NA; j_gene: TRBJ2-7; v_gene: TRBV19; CDR3aa: CATRDNSYEQYF; CDR3nt: TGTGCCACCCGGGACAACTCCTACGAGCAGTACTTC
len: 15; d_gene: NA; abundance: NA; j_gene: TRBJ2-7; v_gene: TRBV5-4; CDR3aa: CASSLVADSSYEQYF; CDR3nt: TGTGCCAGCAGCTTGGTCGCGGACTCGTCCTACGAGCAGTACTTC
len: 11; d_gene: NA; abundance: NA; j_gene: TRBJ1-1; v_gene: TRBV28; CDR3aa: CASRVGTEAFF; CDR3nt: TGTGCCAGCAGGGTGGGGACTGAAGCTTTCTTT
len: 16; d_gene: NA; abundance: NA; j_gene: TRBJ1-5; v_gene: TRBV13; CDR3aa: CASSLGGANSNQPQHF; CDR3nt: TGTGCCAGCAGCTTAGGAGGGGCTAATAGCAATCAGCCCCAGCATTTT
len: 15; d_gene: NA; abundance: NA; j_gene: TRBJ1-1; v_gene: TRBV28; CDR3aa: CASSPRIQMNTEAFF; CDR3nt: TGTGCCTCCTCCCCCAGGATACAGATGAACACTGAAGCTTTCTTT
len: 15; d_gene: TRBD2; abundance: NA; j_gene: TRBJ2-3; v_gene: TRBV7-6; CDR3aa: CASSFSGGHTDTQYF; CDR3nt: TGTGCCAGCAGCTTTAGCGGGGGGCACACAGATACGCAGTATTTT
len: 12; d_gene: NA; abundance: NA; j_gene: TRBJ1-3; v_gene: TRBV7-6; CDR3aa: CASSLQGDTIYF; CDR3nt: TGTGCCAGCAGCCTTCAGGGTGACACCATATATTTT
len: 14; d_gene: NA; abundance: NA; j_gene: TRBJ2-7; v_gene: TRBV27; CDR3aa: CASSRTAVSYEQYF; CDR3nt: TGTGCCAGCAGTAGGACAGCGGTCTCCTACGAGCAGTACTTC
len: 16; d_gene: TRBD1; abundance: NA; j_gene: TRBJ1-2; v_gene: TRBV4-1; CDR3aa: CASSQEGTGNNYGYTF; CDR3nt: TGCGCCAGCAGCCAAGAAGGGACAGGGAATAACTATGGCTACACCTTC
len: 15; d_gene: NA; abundance: NA; j_gene: TRBJ2-5; v_gene: TRBV6-5; CDR3aa: CASSYSRLFQETQYF; CDR3nt: TGTGCCAGCAGTTACTCGAGGTTGTTCCAAGAGACCCAGTACTTC
len: 19; d_gene: NA; abundance: NA; j_gene: TRBJ1-5; v_gene: TRBV12-2; CDR3aa: CASRFIRDRGIRGNQPQHF; CDR3nt: TGTGCAAGTCGCTTCATCCGGGACAGGGGGATCAGGGGCAATCAGCCCCAGCATTTT
len: 14; d_gene: NA; abundance: NA; j_gene: TRBJ2-1; v_gene: TRBV6-1; CDR3aa: CASLPGRGYNEQFF; CDR3nt: TGTGCCAGCTTACCGGGACGGGGTTACAATGAGCAGTTCTTC
len: 18; d_gene: TRBD2; abundance: NA; j_gene: TRBJ2-1; v_gene: TRBV7-6; CDR3aa: CASSLVLAGGPTYNEQFF; CDR3nt: TGTGCCAGCAGCTTAGTACTAGCGGGAGGCCCCACCTACAATGAGCAGTTCTTC
len: 13; d_gene: NA; abundance: NA; j_gene: TRBJ2-7; v_gene: TRBV6-5; CDR3aa: CAGGPGPSYEQYF; CDR3nt: TGTGCCGGGGGTCCGGGGCCATCCTACGAGCAGTACTTC
len: 14; d_gene: NA; abundance: NA; j_gene: TRBJ2-7; v_gene: TRBV6-5; CDR3aa: CASSYSTGYYEQYF; CDR3nt: TGTGCCAGCAGTTACTCTACAGGGTACTACGAGCAGTACTTC
len: 16; d_gene: TRBD1; abundance: NA; j_gene: TRBJ2-4; v_gene: TRBV14; CDR3aa: CASSRDRVRGKNIQYF; CDR3nt: TGTGCCAGCAGCCGGGACAGGGTTAGGGGCAAAAACATTCAGTACTTC
len: 15; d_gene: NA; abundance: NA; j_gene: TRBJ2-5; v_gene: TRBV11-2; CDR3aa: CASSLGRVGEETQYF; CDR3nt: TGTGCCAGCAGCTTAGGCAGGGTGGGCGAAGAGACCCAGTACTTC
len: 15; d_gene: TRBD1; abundance: NA; j_gene: TRBJ1-5; v_gene: TRBV27; CDR3aa: CASSPTTGTNQPQHF; CDR3nt: TGTGCCAGCAGTCCCACGACAGGGACGAATCAGCCCCAGCATTTT
len: 16; d_gene: NA; abundance: NA; j_gene: TRBJ1-4; v_gene: TRBV7-9; CDR3aa: CASSLARVPGNEKLFF; CDR3nt: TGTGCCAGCAGCCTCGCTAGGGTTCCGGGTAATGAAAAACTGTTTTTT
len: 9; d_gene: NA; abundance: NA; j_gene: TRBJ1-2; v_gene: TRBV2; CDR3aa: CASSEGYTF; CDR3nt: TGTGCCAGCAGTGAGGGCTACACCTTC
len: 15; d_gene: TRBD1; abundance: few; j_gene: TRBJ2-7; v_gene: TRBV15; CDR3aa: CATSRGTGISYEQYF; CDR3nt: TGTGCCACCAGCCGGGGGACAGGGATCTCCTACGAGCAGTACTTC
len: 16; d_gene: NA; abundance: NA; j_gene: TRBJ2-1; v_gene: TRBV11-2; CDR3aa: CASSLNIADGRNEQFF; CDR3nt: TGTGCCAGCAGCTTAAACATAGCGGACGGCAGAAATGAGCAGTTCTTC
len: 14; d_gene: NA; abundance: NA; j_gene: TRBJ2-1; v_gene: TRBV7-6; CDR3aa: CASSLGSSYNEQFF; CDR3nt: TGTGCCAGCAGCTTAGGGAGCTCCTACAATGAGCAGTTCTTC
len: 18; d_gene: TRBD2; abundance: NA; j_gene: TRBJ2-3; v_gene: TRBV5-4; CDR3aa: CASSLGLAGGFGTEAQYF; CDR3nt: TGTGCCAGCAGCTTGGGACTAGCGGGGGGTTTCGGTACTGAGGCGCAGTATTTT
len: 15; d_gene: NA; abundance: NA; j_gene: TRBJ1-3; v_gene: TRBV4-1; CDR3aa: CASSPTVVSGNTIYF; CDR3nt: TGCGCCAGCAGTCCTACGGTGGTCTCTGGAAACACCATATATTTT
len: 14; d_gene: TRBD1; abundance: NA; j_gene: TRBJ1-1; v_gene: TRBV15; CDR3aa: CATSRGTQGIEAFF; CDR3nt: TGTGCCACCAGCAGAGGAACACAGGGGATTGAAGCTTTCTTT
len: 15; d_gene: NA; abundance: NA; j_gene: TRBJ2-5; v_gene: TRBV5-5; CDR3aa: CASSLVEWAGETQYF; CDR3nt: TGTGCCAGCAGCTTGGTAGAGTGGGCGGGGGAGACCCAGTACTTC
len: 15; d_gene: NA; abundance: NA; j_gene: TRBJ2-5; v_gene: TRBV4-2; CDR3aa: CASSQLSHLQETQYF; CDR3nt: TGTGCCAGCAGCCAACTATCACACCTCCAAGAGACCCAGTACTTC
len: 13; d_gene: NA; abundance: NA; j_gene: TRBJ2-7; v_gene: TRBV6-6; CDR3aa: CASSYGAAYEQYF; CDR3nt: TGTGCCAGCAGTTACGGGGCGGCCTACGAGCAGTACTTC
len: 17; d_gene: TRBD1; abundance: NA; j_gene: TRBJ1-4; v_gene: TRBV7-9; CDR3aa: CASRAGQGAPTNEKLFF; CDR3nt: TGTGCCAGCCGAGCGGGACAGGGGGCGCCGACTAATGAAAAACTGTTTTTT
len: 13; d_gene: NA; abundance: NA; j_gene: TRBJ1-2; v_gene: TRBV30; CDR3aa: CAWSTSGTYGYTF; CDR3nt: TGTGCCTGGAGTACCTCCGGGACATATGGCTACACCTTC
len: 15; d_gene: TRBD1; abundance: once; j_gene: TRBJ2-7; v_gene: TRBV27; CDR3aa: CASSPRDRKGYEQYF; CDR3nt: TGTGCCAGCAGTCCCCGGGACAGAAAGGGCTACGAGCAGTACTTC
len: 14; d_gene: TRBD1; abundance: NA; j_gene: TRBJ1-3; v_gene: TRBV5-1; CDR3aa: CASSLRGPGNTIYF; CDR3nt: TGCGCCAGCAGCCTCAGGGGGCCTGGAAACACCATATATTTT
len: 16; d_gene: NA; abundance: NA; j_gene: TRBJ2-3; v_gene: TRBV19; CDR3aa: CASSPRLTPTTDTQYF; CDR3nt: TGTGCCAGTAGTCCCCGACTTACCCCTACCACAGATACGCAGTATTTT
len: 15; d_gene: NA; abundance: NA; j_gene: TRBJ2-1; v_gene: TRBV6-1; CDR3aa: CASSLTSSDGDEQFF; CDR3nt: TGTGCCAGCAGTCTAACCTCGTCCGACGGGGATGAGCAGTTCTTC
len: 15; d_gene: NA; abundance: NA; j_gene: TRBJ2-5; v_gene: TRBV7-6; CDR3aa: CASSLPGAYQETQYF; CDR3nt: TGTGCCAGCAGCTTACCAGGGGCCTACCAAGAGACCCAGTACTTC